This paragraph covers one TCR beta chain sequence. Its antigen is not known. Only in-frame clones appear in the TCRdb table, and some are missing; sequencing was by immunoSEQ multiplex PCR. The sample contains under 2,500,000 clones, around 95% of which appear only once. In germline, CDR1 is LNHDA, CDR2 SQIVND (reference sequence). The CDR3 has 15 residues. Losses at the gene ends were 3 bases for V and 5 bases for J; bases not matched to a gene: 7. This entry comes from a study of shared clonotypes between healthy human individuals. The study, taken as a whole, reports: A generally larger estimated richness was seen in naive subsets than in memory subsets.

This rearrangement joins TRBV19 to TRBJ2-5, with 9 bases lining up with TRBD1. The TCR was taken from a man younger than 30 in good health. Sequenced material: naive CD4+ T cells sorted from blood. Subset given: CD45RA+ positively selected. CDR3 DNA sequence: TGTGCCAGTAGTATTAAAGGGACAGGGTATGAGACCCAGTACTTC. Amino acid sequence: CASSIKGTGYETQYF. Full variable domain (rest looked up from reference TRBV19 and TRBJ2-5): DGGITQSPKYLFRKEGQNVTLSCEQNLNHDAMYWYRQDPGQGLRLIYYSQIVNDFQKGDIAEGYSVSREKKESFPLTVTSAQKNPTAFYLCASSIKGTGYETQYFGPGTRLLVL.